The sequence of this T cell receptor beta chain was determined in a study of T-cell reconstitution after alpha-beta-depleted transplantation in children. Study conclusions and caveats: T cells produced anew were the main source of T-cell counts and diversity one year after transplant. After transplant, at about two months, alpha-beta T cells were reportedly derived from several hundred expanded graft clones.

Unique molecular identifiers were used to barcode this TCRbeta library. TCRdb reanalysed the PCR reads using MiXCR and keeps one entry per CDR3 protein. The sample gives hundreds of thousands of distinct CDR3 sequences, over 9.5% of which show up once; roughly 2.1% is in the top ten. This clonotype was picked up many times. What it binds is unknown. The CDR3 has 15 amino acids. Losses at the gene ends were 6 bases for V and 4 bases for J; bases not matched to a gene: 10. This sample comprised PBMCs, obtained before TCRalphabeta/CD19-depleted stem cell transplant. This rearrangement joins TRBV12-3 or TRBV12-4 to TRBJ2-5, with 8 bases lining up with TRBD1. The sequence was collected from a child aged 2-15 years with inherited bone marrow failure, due to receive a stem cell transplant. The CDR3 DNA is TGTGCCAGCAGCACGGCCAGGGGGCCTGGAGAGACCCAGTACTTC. Protein product: CASSTARGPGETQYF.